Each of the 14 T cell receptor beta chains below was sequenced from the same sample in a study of blood T cell repertoires in COVID-19. Here immunoSEQ multiplex PCR was the method, and the copy in TCRdb shows in-frame clones only, minus some. The sample shows about 430,000 clones, over 75% of them seen only once. Sequenced sample: PBMCs or T cells enriched from blood (not recorded which). The receptors were sampled from a young man who had recovered from COVID-19.

The chain uses TRBV3-1 (or the pseudogene TRBV3-2) and TRBJ2-2; D is undetermined. The CDR3 sequence is 16 residues long. The V end lost 1 base, the J end lost 2 bases, and 11 bases lay between the germline ends. The germline V gene has CDR1 LGHDT and CDR2 YNNKEL (reference sequence). The CDR3 DNA reads TGTGCCAGCAGCCAAGGCCTGGGCAGAAACACCGGGGAGCTGTTTTTT. Translated, it gives CASSQGLGRNTGELFF.

CDR3 sequence reads: CSVEDRLAGGPAGELFF. The DNA of the CDR3 is TGCAGCGTTGAAGATCGGTTAGCGGGAGGTCCAGCCGGGGAGCTGTTTTTT. The rearrangement links TRBV29-1 to TRBJ2-2, with 10 bases lining up with TRBD2. CDR1 SQVTM and CDR2 ANQGSEA come from the germline V gene. With V trimmed by 0 bases and J by 6 bases, 10 bases remained unmatched. The CDR3 loop spans 17 amino acids.

This clone was seen a single time. The rearrangement uses TRBV30 and TRBJ2-7; D possibly corresponds to TRBD1 (6 bases). The CDR3 is made up of 15 amino acids. Germline loops: CDR1 GTSNPN, CDR2 SVGIG (reference sequence). V lost 3 bases to trimming and J lost 2 bases, with 17 bases between them. The CDR3 DNA follows: TGTGCCTGGAGCACGAAGTCAGGGGAAACCTACGAGCAGTACTTC. Translation: CAWSTKSGETYEQYF. The variable domain in full, with the rest retrieved from reference TRBV30 and TRBJ2-7, is SQTIHQWPATLVQPVGSPLSLECTVEGTSNPNLYWYRQAAGRGLQLLFYSVGIGQISSEVPQNLSASRPQDRQFILSSKKLLLSDSGFYLCAWSTKSGETYEQYFGPGTRLTVT.

The V and J genes are TRBV24-1 and TRBJ2-1; 7 nucleotides agree with TRBD2. This CDR3 spans 17 amino acids. V lost 6 bases to trimming and J lost 6 bases; unmatched junction nucleotides: 16. Germline V gene sequence: CDR1 KGHDR, CDR2 SFDVKD. CDR3 region: CATSKAGNSIRGNEQFF. Written as DNA, the CDR3 is TGTGCCACCAGTAAAGCGGGAAACTCGATTAGGGGCAATGAGCAGTTCTTC.

The chain recombines TRBV27 with TRBJ1-2, with D perhaps matching TRBD1 (6 bases). The CDR3 totals 15 residues. Germline values: CDR1 MNHEY, CDR2 SMNVEV (reference sequence). Trimming stripped 4 bases from V and 2 bases from J, with 14 bases between. The CDR3 spells CASSSGQQANYGYTF. DNA for the CDR3: TGTGCCAGCAGTTCCGGACAGCAGGCCAACTATGGCTACACCTTC.

The chain links TRBV5-1 to TRBJ2-7, with 7 positions matching TRBD1. This CDR3 region has 13 residues. The V gene's germline CDR1 is SGHRS and CDR2 YFSETQ. J was trimmed by 2 bases and V by 5 bases; bases with no gene match: 4. CDR3 nucleotides: TGCGCCAGCAGTAGGGGACAGACCTACGAGCAGTACTTC. It codes for CASSRGQTYEQYF.

The chain carries TRBV3-1 (or the pseudogene TRBV3-2) and TRBJ1-1; no clear D. The V gene's germline CDR1 is LGHDT and CDR2 YNNKEL (reference sequence). Trimming cost V 1 base and J 5 bases, with 8 bases left between them. This CDR3 is 13 amino acids long. CDR3: CASSQAGSTEAFF. CDR3 nucleotides: TGTGCCAGCAGCCAAGCAGGATCTACTGAAGCTTTCTTT.

The genes are TRBV3-1 (or the pseudogene TRBV3-2) and TRBJ1-2; a weak D match, TRBD1 (6 bases). V gave up 4 bases and J gave up 4 bases, with 16 bases separating them. From germline, CDR1 is LGHDT and CDR2 YNNKEL (reference sequence). CDR3 size: 15 residues. The CDR3 DNA sequence: TGTGCCAGCAGCCCTCCGGACAGCCTGGGCTATGGCTACACCTTC. Its protein is CASSPPDSLGYGYTF.

This clone was observed a few times. CDR3 residues: CASSRMATGGYGYTF. CDR3 nucleotide sequence: TGTGCCAGCAGCCGAATGGCCACAGGCGGCTATGGCTACACCTTC. The chain employs TRBV16 and TRBJ1-2, with a weak D call TRBD1 (5 bases). Germline assignment: CDR1 KGHSY and CDR2 FQNENV. CDR3 size: 15 residues. With 4 bases removed from V and 4 bases from J, the gap between germline ends came to 16 bases.

This CDR3 is CASRPRGIYEQYF. The DNA for the CDR3 is TGTGCCAGCAGACCCCGAGGAATCTACGAGCAGTACTTC. The V and J genes are TRBV7-8 and TRBJ2-7, with D unclear. The CDR3 loop spans 13 amino acids. Germline CDR1 is SGHVS and CDR2 is FQNEAQ. V dropped 6 bases and J dropped 3 bases, with 12 bases sitting between them.

Concerning this clone itself: In the same sample, other DNA sequences code for this CDR3. The rearrangement uses TRBV18 and TRBJ1-4; D ambiguous. The ends were cut back, 6 bases at V and 8 bases at J, with 7 bases in the middle. This CDR3 spans 11 amino acids. Germline V CDR1 and CDR2: KGHSH, LQKENI. The CDR3: CASSPGEKLFF. The CDR3 nucleotides are TGTGCCAGCTCCCCGGGGGAAAAACTGTTTTTT.

The rearrangement links TRBV7-8 to TRBJ2-1; 8 bases are shared with TRBD1. CDR1 and CDR2 from the germline V gene are SGHVS and FQNEAQ. V shed 2 bases and J 7 bases; nucleotides not matched to a gene: 7. The CDR3 extends over 15 amino acids. CDR3: CASSLYRDRGNEQFF. The CDR3 bases are TGTGCCAGCAGCTTATATCGTGACAGGGGAAATGAGCAGTTCTTC.

This chain connects TRBV10-3 to TRBJ2-7; 9 positions agree with TRBD2. Germline V gene sequence: CDR1 ENHRY, CDR2 SYGVKD. CDR3 length: 14 residues. J was trimmed by 5 bases and V by 3 bases; bases with no gene match: 5. CDR3 sequence: CAISDLAGSDEQYF. The CDR3 nucleotides read TGTGCCATCAGTGACCTAGCGGGATCTGACGAGCAGTACTTC.

The J gene is TRBJ1-4, the V gene TRBV18; D gene unclear. This CDR3 is built from 14 residues. Trimming left V 10 bases short and J 0 bases short, with 12 bases between. Germline CDR1 reads KGHSH; CDR2 reads LQKENI. The DNA for the CDR3 is TGTGCCACGAAGATAGTCGCAACTAATGAAAAACTGTTTTTT. This encodes CATKIVATNEKLFF.